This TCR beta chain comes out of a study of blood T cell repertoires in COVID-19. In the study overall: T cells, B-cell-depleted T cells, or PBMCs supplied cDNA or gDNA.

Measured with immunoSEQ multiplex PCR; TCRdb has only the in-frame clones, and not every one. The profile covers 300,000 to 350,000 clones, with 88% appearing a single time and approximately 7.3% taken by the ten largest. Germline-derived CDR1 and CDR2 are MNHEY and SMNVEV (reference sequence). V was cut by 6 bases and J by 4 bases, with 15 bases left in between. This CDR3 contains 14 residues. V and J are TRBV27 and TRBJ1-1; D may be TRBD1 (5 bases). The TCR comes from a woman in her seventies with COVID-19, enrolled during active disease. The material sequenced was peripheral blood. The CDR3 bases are TGTGCCAGCAGCATTGGAGCAGGGCTCACTGAAGCTTTCTTT. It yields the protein CASSIGAGLTEAFF.